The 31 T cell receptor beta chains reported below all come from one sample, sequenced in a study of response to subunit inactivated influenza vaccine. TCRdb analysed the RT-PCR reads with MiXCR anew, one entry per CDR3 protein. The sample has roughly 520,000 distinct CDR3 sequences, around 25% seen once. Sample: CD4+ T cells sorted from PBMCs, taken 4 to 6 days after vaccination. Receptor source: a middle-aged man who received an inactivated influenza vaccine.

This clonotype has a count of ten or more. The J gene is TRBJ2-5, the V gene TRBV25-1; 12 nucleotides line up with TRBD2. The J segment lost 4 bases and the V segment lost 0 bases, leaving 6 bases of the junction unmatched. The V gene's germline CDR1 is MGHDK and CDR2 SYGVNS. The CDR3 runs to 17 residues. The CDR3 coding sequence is TGTGCCAGCAGTGAATATGGGCTAGCGGGGGGGCCAGAGACCCAGTACTTC. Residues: CASSEYGLAGGPETQYF.

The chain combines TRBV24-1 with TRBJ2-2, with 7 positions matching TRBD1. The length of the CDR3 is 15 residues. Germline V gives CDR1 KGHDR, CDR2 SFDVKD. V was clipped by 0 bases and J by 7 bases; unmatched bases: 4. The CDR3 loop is CATSDLGTAIGELFF. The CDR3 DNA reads TGTGCCACCAGTGATTTGGGGACAGCAATCGGGGAGCTGTTTTTT.

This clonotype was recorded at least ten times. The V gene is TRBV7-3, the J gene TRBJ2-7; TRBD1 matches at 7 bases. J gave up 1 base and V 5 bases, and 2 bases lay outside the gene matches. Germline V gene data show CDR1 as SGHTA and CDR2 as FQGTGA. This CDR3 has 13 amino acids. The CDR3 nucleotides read TGTGCCAGCAGCCAGGGACAGTCCTACGAGCAGTACTTC. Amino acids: CASSQGQSYEQYF.

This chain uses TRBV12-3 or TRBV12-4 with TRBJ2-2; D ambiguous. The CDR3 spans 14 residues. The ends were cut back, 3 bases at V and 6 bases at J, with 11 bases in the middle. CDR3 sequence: CASSFSHESGELFF. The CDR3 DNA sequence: TGTGCCAGCAGTTTCAGCCATGAGTCCGGGGAGCTGTTTTTT.

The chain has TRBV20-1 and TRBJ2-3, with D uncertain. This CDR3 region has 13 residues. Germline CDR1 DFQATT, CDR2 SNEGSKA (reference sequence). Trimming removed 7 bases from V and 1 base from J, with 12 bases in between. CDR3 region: CSVLRSGTDTQYF. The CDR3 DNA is TGCAGTGTTCTCCGGAGTGGCACAGATACGCAGTATTTT.

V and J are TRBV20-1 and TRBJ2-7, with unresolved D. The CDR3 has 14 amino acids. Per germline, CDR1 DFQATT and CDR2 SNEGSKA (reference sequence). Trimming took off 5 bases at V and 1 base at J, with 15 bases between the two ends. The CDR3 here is CSAFRPHSSYEQYF. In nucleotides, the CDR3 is TGCAGTGCTTTCAGGCCCCATTCTTCCTACGAGCAGTACTTC.

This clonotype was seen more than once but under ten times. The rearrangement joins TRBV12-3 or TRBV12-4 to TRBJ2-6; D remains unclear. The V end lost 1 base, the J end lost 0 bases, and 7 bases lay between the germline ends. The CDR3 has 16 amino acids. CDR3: CASSLDGYSGANVLTF. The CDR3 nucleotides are TGTGCCAGCAGTTTAGACGGGTACTCTGGGGCCAACGTCCTGACTTTC.

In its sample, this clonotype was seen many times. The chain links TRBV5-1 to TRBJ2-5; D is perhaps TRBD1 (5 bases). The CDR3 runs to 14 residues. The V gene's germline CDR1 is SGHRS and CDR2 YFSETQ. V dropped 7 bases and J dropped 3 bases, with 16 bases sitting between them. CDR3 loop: CASYQGKEKETQYF. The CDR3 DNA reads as TGCGCCAGCTACCAGGGCAAGGAAAAAGAGACCCAGTACTTC.

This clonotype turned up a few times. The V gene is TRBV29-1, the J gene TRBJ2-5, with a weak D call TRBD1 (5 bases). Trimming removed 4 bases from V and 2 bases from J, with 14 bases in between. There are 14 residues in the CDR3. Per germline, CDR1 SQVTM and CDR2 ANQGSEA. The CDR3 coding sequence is TGCAGCGTTGGGGGCAGGGTGGTTCAAGAGACCCAGTACTTC. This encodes CSVGGRVVQETQYF.

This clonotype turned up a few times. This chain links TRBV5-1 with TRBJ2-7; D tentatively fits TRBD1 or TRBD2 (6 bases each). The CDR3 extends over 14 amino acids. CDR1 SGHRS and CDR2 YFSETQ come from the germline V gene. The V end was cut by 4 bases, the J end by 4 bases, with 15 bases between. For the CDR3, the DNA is TGCGCCAGCAGCCTGGGGGGCAGCACATACGAGCAGTACTTC. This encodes CASSLGGSTYEQYF.

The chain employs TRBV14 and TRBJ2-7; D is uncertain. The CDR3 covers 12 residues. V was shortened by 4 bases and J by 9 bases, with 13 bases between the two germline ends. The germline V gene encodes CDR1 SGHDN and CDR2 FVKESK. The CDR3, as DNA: TGTGCCAGCAGCCCCCAGATCGGCGGGCAGTACTTC. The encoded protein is CASSPQIGGQYF.

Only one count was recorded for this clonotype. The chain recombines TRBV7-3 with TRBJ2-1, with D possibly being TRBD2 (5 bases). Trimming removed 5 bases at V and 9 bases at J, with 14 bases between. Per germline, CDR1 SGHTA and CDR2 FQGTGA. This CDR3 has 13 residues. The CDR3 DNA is TGTGCCAGCAGCCTTGATAGCGTAAGTGAGCAGTTCTTC. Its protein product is CASSLDSVSEQFF. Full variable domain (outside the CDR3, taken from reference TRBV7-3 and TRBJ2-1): GAGVSQTPSNKVTEKGKYVELRCDPISGHTALYWYRQSLGQGPEFLIYFQGTGAADDSGLPNDRFFAVRPEGSVSTLKIQRTERGDSAVYLCASSLDSVSEQFFGPGTRLTVL.

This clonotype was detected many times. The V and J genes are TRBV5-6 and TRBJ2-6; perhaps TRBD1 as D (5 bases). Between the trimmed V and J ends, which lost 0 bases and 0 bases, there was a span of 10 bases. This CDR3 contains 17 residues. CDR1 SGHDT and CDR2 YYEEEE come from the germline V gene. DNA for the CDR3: TGTGCCAGCAGCTTGGCAGGGATCAGCTCTGGGGCCAACGTCCTGACTTTC. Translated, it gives CASSLAGISSGANVLTF. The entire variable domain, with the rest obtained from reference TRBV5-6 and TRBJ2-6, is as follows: DAGVTQSPTHLIKTRGQQVTLRCSPKSGHDTVSWYQQALGQGPQFIFQYYEEEERQRGNFPDRFSGHQFPNYSSELNVNALLLGDSALYLCASSLAGISSGANVLTFGAGSRLTVL.

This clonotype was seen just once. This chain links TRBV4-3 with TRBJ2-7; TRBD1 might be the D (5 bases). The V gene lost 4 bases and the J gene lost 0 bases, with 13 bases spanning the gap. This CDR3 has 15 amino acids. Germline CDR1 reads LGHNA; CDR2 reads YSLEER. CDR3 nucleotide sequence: TGCGCCAGCAGCCCGCGTCACAGGAACTCCTACGAGCAGTACTTC. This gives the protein CASSPRHRNSYEQYF.

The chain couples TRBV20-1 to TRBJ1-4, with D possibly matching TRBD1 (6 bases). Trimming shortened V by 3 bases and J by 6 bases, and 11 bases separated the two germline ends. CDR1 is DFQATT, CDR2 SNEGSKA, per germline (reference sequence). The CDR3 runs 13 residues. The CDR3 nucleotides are TGCAGTGCTAGGAGGCAGGGGTATGAAAAACTGTTTTTT. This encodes CSARRQGYEKLFF.

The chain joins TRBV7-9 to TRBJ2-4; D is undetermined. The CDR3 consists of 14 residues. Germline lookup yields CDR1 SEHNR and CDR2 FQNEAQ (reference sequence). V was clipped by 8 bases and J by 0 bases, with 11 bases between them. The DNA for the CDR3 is TGTGCCAGCTGGGCGGCAGTAGCCAAAAACATTCAGTACTTC. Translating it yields CASWAAVAKNIQYF.

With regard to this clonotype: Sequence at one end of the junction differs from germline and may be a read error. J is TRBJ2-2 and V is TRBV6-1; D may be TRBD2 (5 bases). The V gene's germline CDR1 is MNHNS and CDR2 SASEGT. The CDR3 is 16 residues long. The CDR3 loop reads CASSELPTRATGELIF. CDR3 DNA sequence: TGTGCCAGCAGTGAACTACCGACGCGAGCCACCGGGGAGCTGATTTTT.

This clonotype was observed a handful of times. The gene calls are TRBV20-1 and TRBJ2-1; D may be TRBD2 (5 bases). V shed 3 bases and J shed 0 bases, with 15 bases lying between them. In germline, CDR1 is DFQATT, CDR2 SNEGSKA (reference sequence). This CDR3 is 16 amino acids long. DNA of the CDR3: TGCAGTGCTAGTCCTAGCCTACGGAGCTCCTACAATGAGCAGTTCTTC. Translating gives CSASPSLRSSYNEQFF.

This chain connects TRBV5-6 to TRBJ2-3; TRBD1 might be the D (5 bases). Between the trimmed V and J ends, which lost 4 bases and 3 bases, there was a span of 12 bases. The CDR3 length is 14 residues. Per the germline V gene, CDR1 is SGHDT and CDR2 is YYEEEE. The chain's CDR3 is CASSGAQGTDTQYF. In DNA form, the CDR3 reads TGTGCCAGCAGCGGGGCCCAGGGAACAGATACGCAGTATTTT.

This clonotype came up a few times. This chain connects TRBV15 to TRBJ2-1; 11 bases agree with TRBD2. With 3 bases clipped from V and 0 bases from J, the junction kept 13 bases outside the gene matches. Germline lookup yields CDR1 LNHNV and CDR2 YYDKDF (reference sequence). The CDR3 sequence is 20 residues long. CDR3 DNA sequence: TGTGCCACCAGCAGGGTAGCGGGAGGGCCATCCTCTTACTCCTACAATGAGCAGTTCTTC. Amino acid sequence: CATSRVAGGPSSYSYNEQFF.

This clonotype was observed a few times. The CDR3 spells CSARRDRDGRQYF. CDR3 nucleotides: TGCAGTGCTAGAAGGGACAGGGATGGACGCCAGTACTTC. The gene calls are TRBV20-1 and TRBJ2-5, with 9 bases fitting TRBD1. Germline lookup yields CDR1 DFQATT and CDR2 SNEGSKA (reference sequence). CDR3 size: 13 residues. V trimming: 2 bases; J trimming: 10 bases; junction bases outside the gene matches: 8.

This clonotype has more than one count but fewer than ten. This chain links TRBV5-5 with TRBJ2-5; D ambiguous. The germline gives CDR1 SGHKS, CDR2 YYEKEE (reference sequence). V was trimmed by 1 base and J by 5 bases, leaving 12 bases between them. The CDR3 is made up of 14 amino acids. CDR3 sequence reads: CASSLRVVGETQYF. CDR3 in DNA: TGTGCCAGCAGCTTGCGTGTTGTCGGGGAGACCCAGTACTTC. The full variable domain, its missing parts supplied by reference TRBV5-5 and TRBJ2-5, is DAGVTQSPTHLIKTRGQQVTLRCSPISGHKSVSWYQQVLGQGPQFIFQYYEKEERGRGNFPDRFSARQFPNYSSELNVNALLLGDSALYLCASSLRVVGETQYFGPGTRLLVL.

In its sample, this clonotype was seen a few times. CDR3 nucleotides: TGCAGTGCTAGAGATTTGAGCGGCCTCTACAATGAGCAGTTCTTC. It yields the protein CSARDLSGLYNEQFF. The chain employs TRBV20-1 and TRBJ2-1; perhaps TRBD2 as D (5 bases). The CDR3 is 15 amino acids. V lost 0 bases and J 3 bases, leaving 12 bases between the germline ends. Looked up from germline, CDR1 is DFQATT and CDR2 is SNEGSKA (reference sequence).

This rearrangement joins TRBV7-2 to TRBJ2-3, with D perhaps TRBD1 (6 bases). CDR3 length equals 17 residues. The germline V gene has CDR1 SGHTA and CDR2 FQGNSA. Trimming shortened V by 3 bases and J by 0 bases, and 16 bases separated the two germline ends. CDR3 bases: TGTGCCAGCAGCTTCCCGACAGGCCCGATCAGCACAGATACGCAGTATTTT. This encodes CASSFPTGPISTDTQYF.

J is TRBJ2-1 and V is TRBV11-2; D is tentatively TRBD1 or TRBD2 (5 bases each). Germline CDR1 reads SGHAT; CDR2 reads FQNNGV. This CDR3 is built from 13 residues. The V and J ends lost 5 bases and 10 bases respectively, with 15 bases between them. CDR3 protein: CASSTRDAGEQFF. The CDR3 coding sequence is TGTGCCAGCAGCACCCGGGACGCAGGGGAGCAGTTCTTC.

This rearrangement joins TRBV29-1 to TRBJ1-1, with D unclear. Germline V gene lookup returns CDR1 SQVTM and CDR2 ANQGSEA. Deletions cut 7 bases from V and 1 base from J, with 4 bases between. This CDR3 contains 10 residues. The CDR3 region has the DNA TGCAGCGGTAAGAACACTGAAGCTTTCTTT. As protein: CSGKNTEAFF.

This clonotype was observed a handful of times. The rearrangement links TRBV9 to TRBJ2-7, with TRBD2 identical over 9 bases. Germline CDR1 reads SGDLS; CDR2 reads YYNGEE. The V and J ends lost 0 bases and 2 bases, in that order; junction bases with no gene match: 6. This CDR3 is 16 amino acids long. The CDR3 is CASSVAGGGGPYEQYF. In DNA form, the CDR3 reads TGTGCCAGCAGCGTAGCTGGCGGGGGGGGCCCCTACGAGCAGTACTTC.

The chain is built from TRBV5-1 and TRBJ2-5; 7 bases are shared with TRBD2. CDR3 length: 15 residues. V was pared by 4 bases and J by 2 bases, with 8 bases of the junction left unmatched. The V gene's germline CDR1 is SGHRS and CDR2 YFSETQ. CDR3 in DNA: TGCGCCAGCAGCGCGTTACTAGCGCCTCAAGAGACCCAGTACTTC. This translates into CASSALLAPQETQYF.

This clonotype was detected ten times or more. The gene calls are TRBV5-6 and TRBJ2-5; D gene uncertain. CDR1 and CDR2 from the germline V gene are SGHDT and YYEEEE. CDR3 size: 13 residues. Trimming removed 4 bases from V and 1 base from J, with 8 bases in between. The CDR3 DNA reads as TGTGCCAGCAGCCGGCAGCTCCAAGAGACCCAGTACTTC. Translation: CASSRQLQETQYF.

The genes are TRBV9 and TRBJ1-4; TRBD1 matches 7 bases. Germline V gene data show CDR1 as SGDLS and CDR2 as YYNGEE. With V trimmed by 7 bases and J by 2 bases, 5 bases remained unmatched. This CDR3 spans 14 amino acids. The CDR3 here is CASAPTGTNEKLFF. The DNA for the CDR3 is TGTGCCAGCGCTCCGACAGGGACTAATGAAAAACTGTTTTTT.

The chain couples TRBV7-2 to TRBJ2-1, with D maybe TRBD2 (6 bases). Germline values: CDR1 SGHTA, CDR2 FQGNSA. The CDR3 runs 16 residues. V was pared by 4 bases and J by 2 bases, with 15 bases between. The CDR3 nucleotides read TGTGCCAGCAGCTCAGACGGGGGACTCACCTACAATGAGCAGTTCTTC. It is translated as CASSSDGGLTYNEQFF.